This T cell receptor beta chain originates from a study of T cell repertoires in cytomegalovirus infection. Study context: CMV infection plus the matching HLA type was flagged by public TCR beta signatures.

TCRdb ran MiXCR on the reads and lists one entry per CDR3 protein. This table has tens of thousands of distinct CDR3 sequences, about 4.2% appearing once. This clonotype was observed many times. The receptor comes from a human donor in good health (CMV status not recorded). Some clones in this sample may be carry-over from other donors' samples. The sequencing input was PBMCs.

The chain's CDR3 is CASSSQGAGTGELFF. CDR3 sequence (DNA): TGTGCCAGCAGTTCACAGGGGGCGGGAACCGGGGAGCTGTTTTTT. The rearrangement links TRBV28 to TRBJ2-2; the match to TRBD1 covers 9 bases. The germline CDR1 and CDR2 sequences are MDHEN and SYDVKM. V gave up 4 bases and J gave up 5 bases; unmatched junction bases: 5. This CDR3 is built from 15 residues.